In this sample, the clone carrying this TCR beta chain turned up many times. Its antigen is still unknown. These data come from a study of T-cell reconstitution after alpha-beta-depleted transplantation in children. This CDR3 has 14 amino acids. With V trimmed by 6 bases and J by 0 bases, 1 base remained unmatched. Study-wide findings and caveats: At one year after transplant, newly produced T cells mostly accounted for T-cell counts and diversity.

Unique molecular identifiers tagged the TCRbeta library. TCRdb passed the PCR reads through MiXCR, listing each CDR3 protein once. Here the sample spans 580,000 or so distinct CDR3 sequences, 23% being singletons. Sequenced here: PBMCs, mostly from graft donor cells, sampled 360 days after TCRalphabeta/CD19-depleted stem cell transplant. The sequence was collected from a boy younger than two who had a stem cell transplant for acute myeloid leukemia, so the T cells may come from the graft donor. V usage is TRBV12-3 or TRBV12-4 and J usage is TRBJ1-3, with 8 bases aligning to TRBD1. DNA for the CDR3: TGTGCCAGCAGGGGACAGGTCTCTGGAAACACCATATATTTT. This translates into CASRGQVSGNTIYF.